A selection of T cell receptor beta chains follows, all from one sample in a study of Ad26.COV2.S vaccination and SARS-CoV-2 variants. Generated by immunoSEQ multiplex PCR, the TCRdb table keeps only in-frame clones and is missing some. The sample consists of around 100,000 clones, roughly 75% of them appearing once. Sequencing was performed on peripheral blood, taken after recovery from COVID-19. These receptors originate from a human donor who had recovered from COVID-19. The CDR3 runs from the conserved cysteine through the conserved F or W. A D gene is named only where the DNA matches it firmly. Size values are once, few and many counts, or a class for expanded clones, and some rows have none.

d_call j_call clone_size v_call cdr3_aa
- TRBJ2-7 - TRBV28 CASSLDQTSYEQYF
- TRBJ1-5 - TRBV19 CASDLGENNQPQHF
- TRBJ1-6 - TRBV2 CASSRQLNSPLHF
TRBD1 TRBJ1-2 - TRBV27 CASSTPTGAGYTF
- TRBJ1-3 medium-sized TRBV27 CASSLFASTGNTIYF
- TRBJ2-2 few TRBV6-5 CASRPLDRGELFF
- TRBJ2-6 - TRBV5-1 CASSTEAPLALSGANVLTF
TRBD2 TRBJ2-7 - TRBV2 CASSEGPSGGHPIPYEQYF
TRBD2 TRBJ2-5 few TRBV7-9 CASSPRAGGTTLDQETQYF
- TRBJ2-7 - TRBV28 CASSSIGPSYEQYF
- TRBJ2-1 few TRBV6-6 CASSYSGGSSYNEQFF
TRBD2 TRBJ2-7 - TRBV28 CASSFQTLRLAGSLEQYF
TRBD1 TRBJ1-2 - TRBV6-1 CASSAEPTGGDRGYTF
TRBD2 TRBJ2-1 few TRBV20-1 CSASILAGGEQFF
- TRBJ1-6 - TRBV27 CASTDILDSPLHF
TRBD1 TRBJ2-5 - TRBV5-6 CASSLGQYQETQYF
TRBD1 TRBJ1-2 - TRBV4-3 CASSLTQGAPVAYGYTF
TRBD1 TRBJ1-2 once TRBV3-1/TRBV3-2 CASSQESRGGGQFYGYTF
- TRBJ2-6 - TRBV4-3 CASSQDRGSGANVLTF
- TRBJ1-1 - TRBV6-5 CASSYSDGVGEAFF
- TRBJ1-1 - TRBV19 CASSMLGGEGTEAFF
TRBD1 TRBJ1-1 once TRBV19 CASSTNYDRGSSTFF
TRBD1 TRBJ1-2 - TRBV10-2 CASTPDRVDVDYTF
- TRBJ2-1 - TRBV11-2 CASSLELRQFF
- TRBJ2-7 - TRBV27 CASSYSGAEQYF
- TRBJ1-1 - TRBV6-2/TRBV6-3 CASSYPTVKAEAFF
TRBD2 TRBJ2-5 once TRBV2 CASSDLIAGKGETQYF
TRBD1 TRBJ1-6 - TRBV5-1 CASSLRDSLNSPLHF
- TRBJ1-5 few TRBV3-1/TRBV3-2 CASSRTRGGGPQHF
- TRBJ2-7 - TRBV13 CASSFKGEIGEQYF
TRBD1 TRBJ2-3 - TRBV6-5 CASSRTGLWTDTQYF
- TRBJ2-3 - TRBV3-1/TRBV3-2 CASSQEGGPHTQYF
- TRBJ2-1 once TRBV5-6 CASSLISRPVQFF
TRBD1 TRBJ2-7 - TRBV28 CASRWTAGTGVHEQYF
- TRBJ1-2 - TRBV6-6 CASSPSGGYYGYTF
- TRBJ2-3 - TRBV6-5 CASSPQGEVDTQYF
- TRBJ1-2 - TRBV29-1 CSVDPEGGGYGYTF
TRBD1 TRBJ1-2 - TRBV11-2 CASSLGQGRSGYTF
TRBD1 TRBJ2-3 - TRBV9 CASSVSGTGIMDTQYF
- TRBJ2-5 - TRBV4-1 CASSLGLSSGETQYF
- TRBJ1-4 - TRBV4-3 CASSQDLGTNEKLFF
- TRBJ2-1 - TRBV7-2 CASSYLGSEQFF
- TRBJ2-5 - TRBV6-5 CASSYTPRSRQETQYF
- TRBJ1-4 - TRBV19 CASSMPGEGNEKLFF
TRBD1 TRBJ1-1 - TRBV19 CASSIDFQGAGNTEAFF